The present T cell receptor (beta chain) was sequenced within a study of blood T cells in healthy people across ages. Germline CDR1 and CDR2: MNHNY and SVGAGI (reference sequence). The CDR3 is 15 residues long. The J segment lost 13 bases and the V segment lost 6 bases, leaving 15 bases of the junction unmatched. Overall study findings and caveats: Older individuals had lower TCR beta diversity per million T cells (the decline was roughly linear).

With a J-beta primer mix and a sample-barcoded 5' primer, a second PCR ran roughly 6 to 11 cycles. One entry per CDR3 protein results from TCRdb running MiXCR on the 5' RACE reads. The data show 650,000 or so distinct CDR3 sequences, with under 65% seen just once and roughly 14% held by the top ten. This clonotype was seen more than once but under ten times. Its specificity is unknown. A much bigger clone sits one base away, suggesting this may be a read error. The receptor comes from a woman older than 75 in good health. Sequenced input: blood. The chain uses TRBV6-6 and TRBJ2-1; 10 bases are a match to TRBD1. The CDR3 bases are TGTGCCAGCAGATCGGGACAGGGGAACCAAGAGACCCAGTTCTTC. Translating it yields CASRSGQGNQETQFF.